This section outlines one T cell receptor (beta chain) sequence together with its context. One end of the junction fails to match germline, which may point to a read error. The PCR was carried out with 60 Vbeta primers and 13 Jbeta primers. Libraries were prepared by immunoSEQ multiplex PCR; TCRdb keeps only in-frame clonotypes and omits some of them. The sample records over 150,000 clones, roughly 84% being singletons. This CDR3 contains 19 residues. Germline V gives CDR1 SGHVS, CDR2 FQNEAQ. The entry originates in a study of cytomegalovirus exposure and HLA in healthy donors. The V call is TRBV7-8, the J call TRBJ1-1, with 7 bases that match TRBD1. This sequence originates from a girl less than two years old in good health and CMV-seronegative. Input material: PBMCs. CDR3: CAGSLARVRDSRMNTEAFF. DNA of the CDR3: TGTGCCGGCAGCTTAGCCCGTGTCCGGGACAGCCGCATGAACACTGAAGCTTTCTTT.